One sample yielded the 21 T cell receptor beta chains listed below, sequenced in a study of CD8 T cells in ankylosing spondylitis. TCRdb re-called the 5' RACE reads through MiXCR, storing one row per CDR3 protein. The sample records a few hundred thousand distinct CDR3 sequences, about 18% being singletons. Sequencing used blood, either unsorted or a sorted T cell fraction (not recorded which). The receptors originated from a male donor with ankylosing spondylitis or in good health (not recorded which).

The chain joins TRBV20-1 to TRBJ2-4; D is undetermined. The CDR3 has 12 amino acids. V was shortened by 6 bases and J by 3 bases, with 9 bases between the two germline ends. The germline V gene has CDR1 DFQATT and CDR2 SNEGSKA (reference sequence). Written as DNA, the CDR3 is TGCAGTGCAACGGGCTTCAAAAACATTCAGTACTTC. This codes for CSATGFKNIQYF.

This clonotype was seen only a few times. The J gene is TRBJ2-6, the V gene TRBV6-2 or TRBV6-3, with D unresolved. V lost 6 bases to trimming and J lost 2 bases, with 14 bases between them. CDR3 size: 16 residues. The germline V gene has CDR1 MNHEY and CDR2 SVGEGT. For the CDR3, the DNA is TGTGCCAGCAGCGCCCCCGTGGGGACTGGGGCCAACGTCCTGACTTTC. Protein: CASSAPVGTGANVLTF.

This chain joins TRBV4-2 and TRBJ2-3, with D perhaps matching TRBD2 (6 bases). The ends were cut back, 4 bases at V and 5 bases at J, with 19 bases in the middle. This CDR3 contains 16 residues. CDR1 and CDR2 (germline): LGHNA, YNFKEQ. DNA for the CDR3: TGTGCCAGCAGCCCCCCTTCGGGGGAGATACAAGATACGCAGTATTTT. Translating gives CASSPPSGEIQDTQYF.

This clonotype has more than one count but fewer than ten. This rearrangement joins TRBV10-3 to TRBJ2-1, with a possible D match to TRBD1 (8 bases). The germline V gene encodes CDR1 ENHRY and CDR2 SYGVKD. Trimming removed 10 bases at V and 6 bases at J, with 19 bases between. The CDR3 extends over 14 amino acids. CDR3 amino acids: CATVNRGGINEQFF. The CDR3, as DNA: TGTGCCACCGTAAACAGGGGGGGGATCAATGAGCAGTTCTTC.

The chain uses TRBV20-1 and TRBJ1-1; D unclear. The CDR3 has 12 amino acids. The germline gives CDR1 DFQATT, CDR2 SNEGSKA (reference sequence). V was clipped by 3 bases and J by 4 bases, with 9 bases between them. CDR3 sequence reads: CSARAGFTEAFF. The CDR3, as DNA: TGCAGTGCTAGGGCAGGATTCACTGAAGCTTTCTTT.

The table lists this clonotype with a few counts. CDR3 coding DNA: TGCGCCAGCAGCGTAGCGGGACCCCCATACGAGCAGTACTTC. It yields the protein CASSVAGPPYEQYF. This chain uses TRBV5-1 with TRBJ2-7, with 8 positions matching TRBD2. Germline CDR1 and CDR2: SGHRS and YFSETQ. V shed 4 bases and J 4 bases; nucleotides not matched to a gene: 7. This CDR3 comprises 14 residues.

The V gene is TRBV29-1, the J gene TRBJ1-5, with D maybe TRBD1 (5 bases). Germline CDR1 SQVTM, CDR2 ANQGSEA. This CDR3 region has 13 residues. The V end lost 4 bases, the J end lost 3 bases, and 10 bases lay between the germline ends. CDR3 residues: CSVVLGPNQPQHF. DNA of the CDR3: TGCAGCGTTGTTTTGGGACCCAATCAGCCCCAGCATTTT.

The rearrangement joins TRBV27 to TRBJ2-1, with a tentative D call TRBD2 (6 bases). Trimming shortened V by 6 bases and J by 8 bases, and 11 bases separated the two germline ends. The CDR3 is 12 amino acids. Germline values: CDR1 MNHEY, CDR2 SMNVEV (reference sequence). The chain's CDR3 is CASSSPGDEQFF. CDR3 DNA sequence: TGTGCCAGCAGCTCCCCGGGGGATGAGCAGTTCTTC.

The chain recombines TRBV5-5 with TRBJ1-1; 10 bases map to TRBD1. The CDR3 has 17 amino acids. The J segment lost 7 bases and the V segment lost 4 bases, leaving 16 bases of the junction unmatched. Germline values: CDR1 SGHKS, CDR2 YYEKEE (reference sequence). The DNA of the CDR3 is TGTGCCAGCAGCCCGGGGGACAGGGGCCCGCGTAAGGGTGAAGCTTTCTTT. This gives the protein CASSPGDRGPRKGEAFF.

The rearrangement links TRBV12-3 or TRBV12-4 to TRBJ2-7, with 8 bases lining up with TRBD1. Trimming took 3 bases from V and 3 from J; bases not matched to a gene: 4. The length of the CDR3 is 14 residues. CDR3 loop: CASSFGTGVYEQYF. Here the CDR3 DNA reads TGTGCCAGCAGTTTTGGGACAGGAGTCTACGAGCAGTACTTC.

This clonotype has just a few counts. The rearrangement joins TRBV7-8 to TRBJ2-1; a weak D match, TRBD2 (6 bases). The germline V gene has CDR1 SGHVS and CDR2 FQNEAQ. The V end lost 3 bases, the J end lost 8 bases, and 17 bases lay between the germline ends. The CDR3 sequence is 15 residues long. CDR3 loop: CASSFEPTSIYEQFF. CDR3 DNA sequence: TGTGCCAGCAGCTTTGAACCGACTAGTATCTATGAGCAGTTCTTC.

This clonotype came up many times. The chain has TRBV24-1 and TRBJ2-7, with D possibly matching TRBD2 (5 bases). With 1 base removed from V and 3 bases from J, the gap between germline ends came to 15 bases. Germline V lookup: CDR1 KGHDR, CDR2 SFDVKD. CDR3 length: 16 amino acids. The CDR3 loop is CATSDFFPGINYEQYF. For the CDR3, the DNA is TGTGCCACCAGTGATTTCTTCCCGGGAATAAACTACGAGCAGTACTTC.

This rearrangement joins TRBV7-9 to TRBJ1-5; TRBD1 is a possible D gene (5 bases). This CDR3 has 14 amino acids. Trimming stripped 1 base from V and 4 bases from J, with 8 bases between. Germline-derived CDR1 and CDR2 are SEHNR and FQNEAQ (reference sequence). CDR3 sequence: CASSLGWGNQPQHF. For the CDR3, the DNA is TGTGCCAGCAGCTTAGGGTGGGGGAATCAGCCCCAGCATTTT.

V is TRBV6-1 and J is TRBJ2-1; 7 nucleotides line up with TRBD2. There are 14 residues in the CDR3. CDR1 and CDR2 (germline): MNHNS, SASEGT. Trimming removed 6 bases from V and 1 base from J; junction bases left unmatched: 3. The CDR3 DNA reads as TGTGCCAGCAGGGGCGGGAGTTCCTACAATGAGCAGTTCTTC. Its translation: CASRGGSSYNEQFF.

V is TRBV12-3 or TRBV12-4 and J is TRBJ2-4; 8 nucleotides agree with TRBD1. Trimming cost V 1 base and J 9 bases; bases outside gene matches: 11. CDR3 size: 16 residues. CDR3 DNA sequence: TGTGCCAGCAGTTTAGATCCGGAAGGACAGGGCTTCATTCAGTACTTC. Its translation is CASSLDPEGQGFIQYF.

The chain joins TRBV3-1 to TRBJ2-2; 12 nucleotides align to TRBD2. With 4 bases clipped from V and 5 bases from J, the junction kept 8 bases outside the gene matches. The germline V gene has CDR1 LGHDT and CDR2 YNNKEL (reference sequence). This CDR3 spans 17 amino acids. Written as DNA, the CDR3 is TGTGCCAGCAGCCCTCGACTAGCGGGAGTAGGAACCGGGGAGCTGTTTTTT. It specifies CASSPRLAGVGTGELFF.

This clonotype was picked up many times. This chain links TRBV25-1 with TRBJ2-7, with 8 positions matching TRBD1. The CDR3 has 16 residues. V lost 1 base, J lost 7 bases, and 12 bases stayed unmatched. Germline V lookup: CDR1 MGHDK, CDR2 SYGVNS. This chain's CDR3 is CASSELATGVPEEQYF. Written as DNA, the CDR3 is TGTGCCAGCAGTGAATTAGCGACAGGGGTACCGGAGGAGCAGTACTTC.

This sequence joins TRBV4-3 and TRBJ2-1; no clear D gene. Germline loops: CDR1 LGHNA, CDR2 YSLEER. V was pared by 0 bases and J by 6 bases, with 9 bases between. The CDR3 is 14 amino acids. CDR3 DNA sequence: TGCGCCAGCAGCCAAGATTTAGGGATCAATGAGCAGTTCTTC. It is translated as CASSQDLGINEQFF.

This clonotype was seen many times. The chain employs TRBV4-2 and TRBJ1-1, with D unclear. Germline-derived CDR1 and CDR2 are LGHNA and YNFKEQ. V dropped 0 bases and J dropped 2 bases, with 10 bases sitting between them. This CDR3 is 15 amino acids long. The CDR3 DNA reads TGTGCCAGCAGCCAAGACCCAGGCCCAAACACTGAAGCTTTCTTT. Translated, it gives CASSQDPGPNTEAFF.

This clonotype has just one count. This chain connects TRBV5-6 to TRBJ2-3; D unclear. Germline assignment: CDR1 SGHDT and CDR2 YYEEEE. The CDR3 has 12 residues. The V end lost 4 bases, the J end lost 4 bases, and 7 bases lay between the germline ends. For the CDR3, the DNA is TGTGCCAGCAGCGATACCCCAGATACGCAGTATTTT. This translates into CASSDTPDTQYF. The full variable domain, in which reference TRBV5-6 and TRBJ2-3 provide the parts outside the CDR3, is DAGVTQSPTHLIKTRGQQVTLRCSPKSGHDTVSWYQQALGQGPQFIFQYYEEEERQRGNFPDRFSGHQFPNYSSELNVNALLLGDSALYLCASSDTPDTQYFGPGTRLTVL.

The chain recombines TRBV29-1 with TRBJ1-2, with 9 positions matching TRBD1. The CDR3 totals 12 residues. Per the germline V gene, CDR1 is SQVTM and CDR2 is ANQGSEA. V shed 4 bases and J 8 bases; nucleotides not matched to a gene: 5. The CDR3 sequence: CSVATGGSGYTF. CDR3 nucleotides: TGCAGCGTTGCGACAGGGGGTAGCGGCTACACCTTC.